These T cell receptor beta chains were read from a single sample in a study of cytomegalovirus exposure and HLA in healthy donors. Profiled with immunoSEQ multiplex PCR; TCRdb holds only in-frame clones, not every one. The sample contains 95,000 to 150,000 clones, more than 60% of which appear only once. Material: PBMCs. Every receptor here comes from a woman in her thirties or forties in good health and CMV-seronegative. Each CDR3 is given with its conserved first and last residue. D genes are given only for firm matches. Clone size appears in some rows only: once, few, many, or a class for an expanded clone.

CDR3nt: TGTGCCAGCAGTTTGGGCGCGGGGAACTATGGCTACACCTTC; CDR3aa: CASSLGAGNYGYTF; abundance: -; j_gene: TRBJ1-2; d_gene: -; v_gene: TRBV28
CDR3nt: TGTGCCAGCAGCTTACAGGGGGCCTCCTTCGACGAGCAGTACTTC; CDR3aa: CASSLQGASFDEQYF; abundance: -; j_gene: TRBJ2-7; d_gene: TRBD1; v_gene: TRBV11-2
CDR3nt: TGTGCCAGCAGTTACTCGCGAGGGAATGGCTACACCTTC; CDR3aa: CASSYSRGNGYTF; abundance: -; j_gene: TRBJ1-2; d_gene: -; v_gene: TRBV6-5
CDR3nt: TGTGCCAGCTCACCGACTAGCGACACCGGGGAGCTGTTTTTT; CDR3aa: CASSPTSDTGELFF; abundance: few; j_gene: TRBJ2-2; d_gene: TRBD2; v_gene: TRBV18
CDR3nt: TGTGCCAGCAGTTTAACTAGCGGGGGGACCTACGAGCAGTACTTC; CDR3aa: CASSLTSGGTYEQYF; abundance: many; j_gene: TRBJ2-7; d_gene: TRBD2; v_gene: TRBV27
CDR3nt: TGTGCCAGCAGAGTACAGGGACATAGCAATCAGCCCCAGCATTTT; CDR3aa: CASRVQGHSNQPQHF; abundance: -; j_gene: TRBJ1-5; d_gene: -; v_gene: TRBV2
CDR3nt: TGTGCCAGCAGCCTAGCGGGACAGTTCAGCGAGCAGTACTTC; CDR3aa: CASSLAGQFSEQYF; abundance: -; j_gene: TRBJ2-7; d_gene: TRBD2; v_gene: TRBV7-6
CDR3nt: TGCGCCAGCAGCCAAGAAACTAGCGCAACCTACGAGCAGTACTTC; CDR3aa: CASSQETSATYEQYF; abundance: -; j_gene: TRBJ2-7; d_gene: TRBD2; v_gene: TRBV4-1
CDR3nt: TGTGCCAGCAGTGTCGAGAAAGCCTACGAGCAGTACTTC; CDR3aa: CASSVEKAYEQYF; abundance: few; j_gene: TRBJ2-7; d_gene: -; v_gene: TRBV6-1
CDR3nt: TGTGCCAGCACCTCCCACCTATACTCAACTGGCTACACCTTC; CDR3aa: CASTSHLYSTGYTF; abundance: -; j_gene: TRBJ1-2; d_gene: -; v_gene: TRBV6-1
CDR3nt: TGTGCCAGCAGCCCTGGGACTAGCGGGGGGATGGATGAGCAGTTCTTC; CDR3aa: CASSPGTSGGMDEQFF; abundance: -; j_gene: TRBJ2-1; d_gene: TRBD2; v_gene: TRBV11-3
CDR3nt: TGTGCCAGCAGCTCGCCCTTTCTAGCGGGGGGCCACGATACGCAGTATTTT; CDR3aa: CASSSPFLAGGHDTQYF; abundance: -; j_gene: TRBJ2-3; d_gene: TRBD2; v_gene: TRBV7-6
CDR3nt: TGTGCCAGCAGTCCCGCTAGCGGGGGGGCAGCAGAGACCCAGTACTTC; CDR3aa: CASSPASGGAAETQYF; abundance: -; j_gene: TRBJ2-5; d_gene: TRBD2; v_gene: TRBV27
CDR3nt: TGTGCCAGAAGCAACTCTCTATGGGACAGGGGAGTTGTGAGGAATCAGTACTTC; CDR3aa: CARSNSLWDRGVVRNQYF; abundance: -; j_gene: TRBJ2-4; d_gene: TRBD1; v_gene: TRBV5-3
CDR3nt: TGCAGCGTCACACGCGGGGCAGGTCAGCCCCAGCATTTT; CDR3aa: CSVTRGAGQPQHF; abundance: -; j_gene: TRBJ1-5; d_gene: -; v_gene: TRBV29-1
CDR3nt: TGTGCCAGCAGCTTTTATCAGTACGAAAAACTGTTTTTT; CDR3aa: CASSFYQYEKLFF; abundance: -; j_gene: TRBJ1-4; d_gene: -; v_gene: TRBV7-2
CDR3nt: TGTGCCAGCAGGGGACTAGCTTACACAGATACGCAGTATTTT; CDR3aa: CASRGLAYTDTQYF; abundance: -; j_gene: TRBJ2-3; d_gene: TRBD2; v_gene: TRBV28
CDR3nt: TGTGCCAGCAGCTTATGGGTCGCAGGTTTTGGCTACACCTTC; CDR3aa: CASSLWVAGFGYTF; abundance: -; j_gene: TRBJ1-2; d_gene: -; v_gene: TRBV7-8
CDR3nt: TGTGCCAGCAGTCCATGGGACAGGGCAAAATCCGGGGAGCTGTTTTTT; CDR3aa: CASSPWDRAKSGELFF; abundance: -; j_gene: TRBJ2-2; d_gene: TRBD1; v_gene: TRBV27
CDR3nt: TGTGCCAGCAGTACACAGGGGGCCGGAGAGCCCCAGCATTTT; CDR3aa: CASSTQGAGEPQHF; abundance: -; j_gene: TRBJ1-5; d_gene: TRBD1; v_gene: TRBV2
CDR3nt: TGTGCCAGCAGTGCCCTGACTAGCGGGAGTACCTACGAGCAGTACTTC; CDR3aa: CASSALTSGSTYEQYF; abundance: -; j_gene: TRBJ2-7; d_gene: TRBD2; v_gene: TRBV28
CDR3nt: TGCGCCAGCACTTCCCCGCCTCAAGACCGGGGCTATGGCTACACCTTC; CDR3aa: CASTSPPQDRGYGYTF; abundance: once; j_gene: TRBJ1-2; d_gene: -; v_gene: TRBV5-1